A single sample gave rise to the 19 T cell receptor beta chains below, sequenced in a study of CD8+CD57+ T cells in acquired aplastic anemia. All patients picked for sequencing had shown, by flow cytometry, an expansion of CD8+CD57+ cells. TCR beta VDJ combinations and CDR3 sequences were profiled from genomic DNA. MiXCR, applied by TCRdb to the reads, yields one record per CDR3 protein. The sample holds approximately 150,000 distinct CDR3 sequences, 45% to 55% seen once. The specimen sequenced was sorted CD4+, CD8+, or CD8+CD57+ T cells (not recorded which) from PBMCs. The receptor source for this set is a human donor with aplastic anemia.

There are many counts of this clonotype. The chain combines TRBV5-1 with TRBJ2-5; the D gene is possibly TRBD2 (6 bases). The germline V and J ends were trimmed by 1 base and 2 bases, with 15 bases remaining between them. Germline V gives CDR1 SGHRS, CDR2 YFSETQ. This CDR3 comprises 16 residues. CDR3 sequence: CASSLTGTGVQETQYF. The CDR3 nucleotides are TGCGCCAGCAGCTTGACCGGGACTGGGGTACAAGAGACCCAGTACTTC.

This chain links TRBV5-6 with TRBJ2-5, with 10 positions matching TRBD2. Germline V gene lookup returns CDR1 SGHDT and CDR2 YYEEEE. J was trimmed by 4 bases and V by 0 bases; bases with no gene match: 3. The CDR3 sequence is 15 residues long. CDR3 sequence reads: CASSLVASGRETQYF. The DNA for the CDR3 is TGTGCCAGCAGCTTGGTGGCTAGCGGGAGAGAGACCCAGTACTTC.

To note about this clonotype: Possible read error: a much larger clone is one base away. This chain connects TRBV12-3 or TRBV12-4 to TRBJ1-1; TRBD1 matches 7 bases. The CDR3 consists of 13 residues. The J segment lost 3 bases and the V segment lost 8 bases, leaving 6 bases of the junction unmatched. The CDR3 DNA reads as TGTGCCAGCCGCGGACAGGAGGACACTGAAGCTTTCTTT. This gives the protein CASRGQEDTEAFF.

J is TRBJ2-7 and V is TRBV4-2; no reliable D call. This CDR3 region has 16 residues. The V gene lost 4 bases and the J gene lost 4 bases, with 20 bases spanning the gap. Germline CDR1 and CDR2: LGHNA and YNFKEQ. The CDR3 DNA is TGTGCCAGCAGCCCTGACGGCAAACGGCCCCCGTACGAGCAGTACTTC. It codes for CASSPDGKRPPYEQYF.

The chain couples TRBV12-3 or TRBV12-4 to TRBJ2-7; 7 bases are a match to TRBD1. This CDR3 is 15 amino acids long. V was pared by 1 base and J by 3 bases, with 6 bases of the junction left unmatched. The CDR3 sequence is CASSLGSGQVYEQYF. The CDR3 bases are TGTGCCAGCAGTTTAGGGAGCGGACAGGTCTACGAGCAGTACTTC.

This clonotype was detected ten times or more. The V and J genes are TRBV25-1 and TRBJ1-1; 10 nucleotides align to TRBD1. The CDR3 spans 17 residues. Germline trimming cut 3 bases from V and 4 bases from J; bases unmatched to any gene: 11. Germline V gene lookup returns CDR1 MGHDK and CDR2 SYGVNS. DNA of the CDR3: TGTGCCAGCAGTGAGGGACAGGGGACGAGGCCGGGCACTGAAGCTTTCTTT. This codes for CASSEGQGTRPGTEAFF.

In this sample, this clonotype turned up once. The chain couples TRBV7-6 to TRBJ1-6; D is undetermined. The CDR3 length is 14 residues. The germline V gene encodes CDR1 SGHVS and CDR2 FNYEAQ. Between the trimmed V and J ends, which lost 4 bases and 6 bases, there was a span of 10 bases. CDR3 residues: CASSSRELNSPLHF. CDR3 sequence (DNA): TGTGCCAGCAGCTCCCGAGAACTTAATTCACCCCTCCACTTT.

The chain has TRBV2 and TRBJ1-2; no definite D call. Germline values: CDR1 SNHLY, CDR2 FYNNEI. CDR3 length equals 15 residues. V was clipped by 6 bases and J by 3 bases, with 17 bases between them. CDR3 coding DNA: TGTGCCAGCAGCGAAACGCCTGGGGAGTACTATGGCTACACCTTC. This encodes CASSETPGEYYGYTF. The complete variable domain, with remaining parts taken from reference TRBV2 and TRBJ1-2, reads EPEVTQTPSHQVTQMGQEVILRCVPISNHLYFYWYRQILGQKVEFLVSFYNNEISEKSEIFDDQFSVERPDGSNFTLKIRSTKLEDSAMYFCASSETPGEYYGYTFGSGTRLTVV.

This clonotype has ten or more counts. The chain uses TRBV4-1 and TRBJ2-7, with 7 bases identical to TRBD1. The V segment lost 4 bases and the J segment 3 bases; nucleotides outside the gene matches: 6. Germline CDR1 is MGHRA and CDR2 is YSYEKL. The CDR3 spans 14 residues. CDR3 nucleotide sequence: TGCGCCAGCAGCCTCCGACAGGGAATCTACGAGCAGTACTTC. Translated, it gives CASSLRQGIYEQYF.

Worth noting for this clonotype: This may stem from a read error, because a much larger clone lies one nucleotide away. This chain uses TRBV11-2 with TRBJ2-3, with 7 bases that match TRBD2. V shed 5 bases and J 6 bases; nucleotides not matched to a gene: 17. Germline-derived CDR1 and CDR2 are SGHAT and FQNNGV. This CDR3 is built from 17 residues. CDR3 bases: TGTGCCAGCAGCGCGTCGAGCGGGACCCTCAGGTGGGATACGCAGTATTTT. Protein product: CASSASSGTLRWDTQYF.

V usage is TRBV5-4 and J usage is TRBJ2-7; the match to TRBD1 covers 7 bases. The CDR3 sequence is 13 residues long. Germline CDR1 is SGHNT and CDR2 is YYREEE (reference sequence). J lost 3 bases, V lost 4 bases, and 4 bases had no gene match. The CDR3 bases are TGTGCCAGCAGCCTCCGGGACAGCTACGAGCAGTACTTC. Amino acid sequence: CASSLRDSYEQYF.

As regards this clonotype: Given a much more abundant clone one base away, this may be a read error. V gene TRBV6-1 combines with J gene TRBJ1-2, with D possibly being TRBD1 (6 bases). This CDR3 has 16 residues. Germline CDR1 and CDR2: MNHNS and SASEGT. V dropped 6 bases and J dropped 6 bases, with 23 bases sitting between them. The CDR3, as DNA: TGTGCCAGCAGCCCTTCCTTCCAGGGGATCATCCATGGCTACACCTTC. This gives the protein CASSPSFQGIIHGYTF.

The chain couples TRBV5-1 to TRBJ2-7; 7 bases match TRBD1. The CDR3 has 17 residues. With V trimmed by 0 bases and J by 1 base, 10 bases remained unmatched. Germline V gives CDR1 SGHRS, CDR2 YFSETQ. DNA for the CDR3: TGCGCCAGCAGCTTGGGCCCCGAGACAGGGATTTCCTACGAGCAGTACTTC. Translating it yields CASSLGPETGISYEQYF. Filled out from reference TRBV5-1 and TRBJ2-7, the complete variable domain reads KAGVTQTPRYLIKTRGQQVTLSCSPISGHRSVSWYQQTPGQGLQFLFEYFSETQRNKGNFPGRFSGRQFSNSRSEMNVSTLELGDSALYLCASSLGPETGISYEQYFGPGTRLTVT.

This clonotype was detected many times. The chain combines TRBV9 with TRBJ2-5; TRBD2 is a possible D gene (7 bases). Trimming took 3 bases from V and 4 from J, leaving 13 bases between them. The CDR3 covers 14 residues. From germline, CDR1 is SGDLS and CDR2 YYNGEE. CDR3 region: CASSGGGPSETQYF. CDR3 DNA sequence: TGTGCCAGCAGCGGGGGGGGGCCCTCAGAGACCCAGTACTTC.

J is TRBJ1-3 and V is TRBV18; 8 bases are shared with TRBD1. The junction had 0 bases not matched to a gene; V was cut back by 4 bases and J by 1 base. Germline-derived CDR1 and CDR2 are KGHSH and LQKENI. The CDR3 consists of 14 residues. Written as DNA, the CDR3 is TGTGCCAGCTCACGGGACAGGTCTGGAAACACCATATATTTT. Encoded protein: CASSRDRSGNTIYF.

The chain links TRBV5-1 to TRBJ1-2; no reliable D call. V was shortened by 4 bases and J by 3 bases, with 19 bases between the two germline ends. The CDR3 is 16 amino acids. Germline V CDR1 and CDR2: SGHRS, YFSETQ. CDR3 sequence: CASSGQSVTNDYGYTF. The CDR3 region has the DNA TGCGCCAGCAGCGGTCAGTCGGTCACAAATGACTATGGCTACACCTTC.

This clonotype occurred many times. The chain couples TRBV4-2 to TRBJ1-3; TRBD1 might be the D (6 bases). V was clipped by 2 bases and J by 5 bases, with 16 bases between them. The germline V gene encodes CDR1 LGHNA and CDR2 YNFKEQ. The CDR3 is made up of 16 amino acids. The CDR3 DNA reads as TGTGCCAGCAGCCAATTCGGGGCAGGGGAGCGAAACACCATATATTTT. It translates to CASSQFGAGERNTIYF.

About this clonotype itself: Compared with germline, one end of the junction differs, possibly owing to a read error. The rearrangement joins TRBV7-3 to TRBJ2-1; D perhaps matches TRBD2 (5 bases). This CDR3 contains 15 residues. The germline V gene encodes CDR1 SGHTA and CDR2 FQGTGA. The CDR3 is CASSSGIKSNNEQLF. The CDR3 DNA sequence: TGTGCCAGCAGCTCCGGGATCAAAAGCAACAATGAGCAGCTCTTC.

The chain employs TRBV20-1 and TRBJ2-1; 8 bases map to TRBD2. CDR1 and CDR2 (germline): DFQATT, SNEGSKA (reference sequence). CDR3 length: 14 residues. Written as DNA, the CDR3 is TGCGGCTCAAGAGCGGGAGAGGTCTACAATGAGCAGTTCTTC. It yields the protein CGSRAGEVYNEQFF.